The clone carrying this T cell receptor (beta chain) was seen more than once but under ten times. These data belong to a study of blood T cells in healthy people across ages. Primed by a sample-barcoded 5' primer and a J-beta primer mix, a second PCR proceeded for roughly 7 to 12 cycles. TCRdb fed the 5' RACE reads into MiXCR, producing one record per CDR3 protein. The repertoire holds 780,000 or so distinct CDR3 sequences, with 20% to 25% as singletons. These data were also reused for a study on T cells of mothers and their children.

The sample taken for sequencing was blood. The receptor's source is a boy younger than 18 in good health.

CDR3 in DNA: TGCAGCGCGGGCAGGGGGTCGTACGAGCAGTACTTC. Translation: CSAGRGSYEQYF. The rearrangement links TRBV29-1 to TRBJ2-5; the match to TRBD1 covers 7 bases. The J call is in doubt because the DNA end fits TRBJ2-7 better. From germline, CDR1 is SQVTM and CDR2 ANQGSEA. The CDR3 covers 12 residues.